This is a list of T cell receptor beta chains from one sample in a study of shared clonotypes between healthy human individuals. TCRdb's table, derived via immunoSEQ multiplex PCR, lists solely in-frame clones and lacks some. This table has over a million clones, approximately 98.5% appearing once. The sample taken for sequencing was naive CD4+ T cells sorted from blood. The receptors derive from a man aged 25-45 years in good health. Both conserved end residues are part of each CDR3. Each record gives: V gene, D gene, J gene, clone size, CDR3 DNA, CDR3 protein. The D gene is left open where the match is weak. Only some rows state a clone size, as once, few, many or a class for expanded clones.

V gene: TRBV18; D gene: .; J gene: TRBJ2-1; clone size: once; CDR3 DNA: TGTGCCAGCTCACGACAGATGCCTAAATCTTGGTCCAATGAGCAGTTCTTC; CDR3 protein: CASSRQMPKSWSNEQFF
V gene: TRBV18; D gene: TRBD2; J gene: TRBJ2-3; clone size: .; CDR3 DNA: TGTGCCAGCTCACCACCGTTAGGGCAGGCTTCGGGAGACCGGGAGGGTACGGCAGATACGCAGTATTTT; CDR3 protein: CASSPPLGQASGDREGTADTQYF
V gene: TRBV14; D gene: .; J gene: TRBJ2-7; clone size: .; CDR3 DNA: TGTGCCAGCAGCCAAAAGATGGGCATGTACGAGCAGTACTTC; CDR3 protein: CASSQKMGMYEQYF
V gene: TRBV7-7; D gene: TRBD1; J gene: TRBJ2-7; clone size: .; CDR3 DNA: TGTGCCAGCAGCTCCCTGCCGTCCGGGACAGGGGGCTACGAGCAGTACTTC; CDR3 protein: CASSSLPSGTGGYEQYF
V gene: TRBV7-2; D gene: .; J gene: TRBJ2-3; clone size: .; CDR3 DNA: TGTGCCAGCAGAAATGGCACAGATACGCAGTATTTT; CDR3 protein: CASRNGTDTQYF
V gene: TRBV18; D gene: .; J gene: TRBJ1-5; clone size: .; CDR3 DNA: TGTGCCAGCTCCCCTAGTTCAGGGATACAGCCCCAGCATTTT; CDR3 protein: CASSPSSGIQPQHF
V gene: TRBV7-6; D gene: TRBD2; J gene: TRBJ2-7; clone size: .; CDR3 DNA: TGTGCCAGCAGCTTAGCCCTTAAGACTAGCGGGAGAGAAGGCTCCCTTTACGAGCAGTACTTC; CDR3 protein: CASSLALKTSGREGSLYEQYF
V gene: TRBV10-3; D gene: TRBD2; J gene: TRBJ2-2; clone size: .; CDR3 DNA: TGTGCCATCAGCCAGATAGCGGGCCCGAACACCGGGGAGCTGTTTTTT; CDR3 protein: CAISQIAGPNTGELFF
V gene: TRBV27; D gene: TRBD2; J gene: TRBJ2-1; clone size: .; CDR3 DNA: TGTGCCAGCAGTTTAAACCCAGCGGGGGCCTACAATGAGCAGTTCTTC; CDR3 protein: CASSLNPAGAYNEQFF
V gene: TRBV25-1; D gene: .; J gene: TRBJ1-5; clone size: once; CDR3 DNA: TGTGCCAGCAGAGGGATCGGCAATCAGCCCCAGCATTTT; CDR3 protein: CASRGIGNQPQHF
V gene: TRBV5-1; D gene: TRBD2; J gene: TRBJ2-5; clone size: .; CDR3 DNA: TGCGCCAGCAGCCTGACTAGCGGGAGGGACGAGGGGGAGACCCAGTACTTC; CDR3 protein: CASSLTSGRDEGETQYF
V gene: TRBV7-9; D gene: .; J gene: TRBJ2-7; clone size: .; CDR3 DNA: TGTGCCAGCAGCTTAGAAGGGGCGCTATCCTACGAGCAGTACTTC; CDR3 protein: CASSLEGALSYEQYF
V gene: TRBV19; D gene: TRBD1; J gene: TRBJ2-5; clone size: .; CDR3 DNA: TGTGCCAGTAGGGGACAGGGGGGCGAGACCCAGTACTTC; CDR3 protein: CASRGQGGETQYF
V gene: TRBV7-9; D gene: .; J gene: TRBJ2-3; clone size: .; CDR3 DNA: TGTGCCAGCAGCCTCCCGCTAGGCACAGATACGCAGTATTTT; CDR3 protein: CASSLPLGTDTQYF
V gene: TRBV25-1; D gene: TRBD2; J gene: TRBJ2-1; clone size: .; CDR3 DNA: TGTGCCAGCAGCGTGACTAGCGGGAGGTATAGTGAGCAGTTCTTC; CDR3 protein: CASSVTSGRYSEQFF
V gene: TRBV6-5; D gene: .; J gene: TRBJ2-1; clone size: .; CDR3 DNA: TGTGCCAGCAGTTACTCGTTGGGGCCTAACAATGAGCAGTTCTTC; CDR3 protein: CASSYSLGPNNEQFF
V gene: TRBV18; D gene: .; J gene: TRBJ1-4; clone size: once; CDR3 DNA: TGTGTCAGCTCATCACAGGAGCCTCCCCGGGGGAAAAAACTGTTTTTT; CDR3 protein: CVSSSQEPPRGKKLFF
V gene: TRBV5-5; D gene: TRBD2; J gene: TRBJ2-1; clone size: .; CDR3 DNA: TGTGCCAGCAGCCACAGCGGGACCTCCTACAATGAGCAGTTCTTC; CDR3 protein: CASSHSGTSYNEQFF
V gene: TRBV7-9; D gene: .; J gene: TRBJ2-1; clone size: .; CDR3 DNA: TGTGCCAGCAGCTTAGGATCGGGAGCCAACGAGCAGTTCTTC; CDR3 protein: CASSLGSGANEQFF
V gene: TRBV9; D gene: TRBD2; J gene: TRBJ2-1; clone size: .; CDR3 DNA: TGTGCCAGCAGCGCCGGGACTAGCGCAGGGGATGAGCAGTTCTTC; CDR3 protein: CASSAGTSAGDEQFF
V gene: TRBV6-5; D gene: .; J gene: TRBJ1-5; clone size: .; CDR3 DNA: TGTGCCAGCAGTTACTCTGTGGGTCAGCCCCAGCATTTT; CDR3 protein: CASSYSVGQPQHF
V gene: TRBV9; D gene: TRBD2; J gene: TRBJ2-1; clone size: .; CDR3 DNA: TGTGCCAGCAGCGCGCAGACTAGCGGGCGACACAATGAGCAGTTCTTC; CDR3 protein: CASSAQTSGRHNEQFF
V gene: TRBV11-2; D gene: .; J gene: TRBJ2-7; clone size: .; CDR3 DNA: TGTGCCAGCAGCTTAGATCATCAGGGTTCCTACGAGCAGTACTTC; CDR3 protein: CASSLDHQGSYEQYF
V gene: TRBV5-1; D gene: .; J gene: TRBJ1-3; clone size: .; CDR3 DNA: TGCGCCAGCAGCTTGGATGGCGGTGGAATTGGAGGCCCTGGAAACACCATATATTTT; CDR3 protein: CASSLDGGGIGGPGNTIYF
V gene: TRBV27; D gene: .; J gene: TRBJ2-7; clone size: .; CDR3 DNA: TGTGCCAGCAGGGCGATTGCGGCAGGCATCCACTACGAGCAGTACTTC; CDR3 protein: CASRAIAAGIHYEQYF
V gene: TRBV7-2; D gene: .; J gene: TRBJ2-1; clone size: .; CDR3 DNA: TGTGCCAGCAGCTTAGGATCCAGAGTTGGGGGCTACAATGAGCAGTTCTTC; CDR3 protein: CASSLGSRVGGYNEQFF
V gene: TRBV20-1; D gene: .; J gene: TRBJ1-1; clone size: .; CDR3 DNA: TGCAGTGCTAGGGGTGTCGGGGAAGCTTTCTTT; CDR3 protein: CSARGVGEAFF
V gene: TRBV18; D gene: TRBD2; J gene: TRBJ2-7; clone size: .; CDR3 DNA: TGTGCCAGCTCACCATTCGCTAGCGGGACCCCCTACGAGCAGTACTTC; CDR3 protein: CASSPFASGTPYEQYF
V gene: TRBV18; D gene: .; J gene: TRBJ2-1; clone size: .; CDR3 DNA: TGTGCCAGCTCACAACAGATACAGCAACACAATGAGCAGTTCTTC; CDR3 protein: CASSQQIQQHNEQFF
V gene: TRBV7-2; D gene: .; J gene: TRBJ2-7; clone size: once; CDR3 DNA: TGTGCCAGCAGCGTGGGGGGGGCTAGATTCGACGAGCAGTACTTC; CDR3 protein: CASSVGGARFDEQYF
V gene: TRBV28; D gene: TRBD1; J gene: TRBJ2-5; clone size: .; CDR3 DNA: TGTGCCAGCAGTTCCCGGGGACAGGGGGCTCGAGAGACCCAGTACTTC; CDR3 protein: CASSSRGQGARETQYF
V gene: TRBV9; D gene: TRBD1; J gene: TRBJ2-7; clone size: .; CDR3 DNA: TGTGCCAGCAGCGTAGCACCCGGACAGGGGAGCTACGAGCAGTACTTC; CDR3 protein: CASSVAPGQGSYEQYF
V gene: TRBV7-8; D gene: .; J gene: TRBJ1-3; clone size: .; CDR3 DNA: TGTGCCAGCAGCACCCACCTGGGTGGGTACTCTGGAAACACCATATATTTT; CDR3 protein: CASSTHLGGYSGNTIYF